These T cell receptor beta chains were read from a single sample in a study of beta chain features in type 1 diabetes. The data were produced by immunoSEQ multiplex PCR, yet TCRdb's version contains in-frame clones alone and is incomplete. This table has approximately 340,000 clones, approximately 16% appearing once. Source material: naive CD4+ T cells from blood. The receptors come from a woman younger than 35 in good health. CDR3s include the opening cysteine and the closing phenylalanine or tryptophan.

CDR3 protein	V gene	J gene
CASSFNWGTGNTIYF	TRBV7-2	TRBJ1-3
CASSWRVDGVTYEQYF	TRBV27	TRBJ2-7
CASSSYSSGSLYEQYF	TRBV27	TRBJ2-7
CASSRKLATQETQYF	TRBV27	TRBJ2-5
CASSSRLARLTDTQYF	TRBV5-6	TRBJ2-3
CASSLRRLSQRNIQYF	TRBV28	TRBJ2-4
CASSLGTVFQETQYF	TRBV7-3	TRBJ2-5
CASATGGNTEAFF	TRBV7-3	TRBJ1-1
CASSQYKTGGETQYF	TRBV4-3	TRBJ2-5
CASSLWSGVGTDTQYF	TRBV28	TRBJ2-3